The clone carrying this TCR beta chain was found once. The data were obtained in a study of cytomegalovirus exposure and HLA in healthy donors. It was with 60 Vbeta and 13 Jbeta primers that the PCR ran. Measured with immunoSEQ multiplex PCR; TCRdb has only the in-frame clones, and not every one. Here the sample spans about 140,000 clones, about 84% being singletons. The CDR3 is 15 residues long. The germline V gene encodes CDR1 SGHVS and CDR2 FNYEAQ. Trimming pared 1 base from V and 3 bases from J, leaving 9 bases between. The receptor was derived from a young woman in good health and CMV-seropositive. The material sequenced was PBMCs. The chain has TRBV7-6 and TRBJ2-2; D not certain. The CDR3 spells CASSLVTVYTGELFF. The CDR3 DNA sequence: TGTGCCAGCAGCTTAGTAACAGTTTACACCGGGGAGCTGTTTTTT.